What follows is one T cell receptor beta chain and its context. Single viable CD3+CD4+CD8-CD45RO+ cells were sorted as the memory CD4+ T cells. Some clones are missing from TCRdb's copy, which holds only in-frame ones; the method was immunoSEQ multiplex PCR. This table has approximately 41,000 clones, less than 80% appearing once. This CDR3 has 14 residues. Germline assignment: CDR1 SGHRS and CDR2 YFSETQ. Trimming removed 0 bases at V and 6 bases at J, with 9 bases between. The data were obtained in a study of memory CD4+ T cells and cytomegalovirus serostatus. Sequencing was done on a sample of memory CD4+ T cells from blood. This sequence was found in an adult in good health and CMV-seronegative. The J gene is TRBJ2-2, the V gene TRBV5-1; D is perhaps TRBD1 (6 bases). The CDR3 sequence: CASSLAQGAGELFF. Written as DNA, the CDR3 is TGCGCCAGCAGCTTGGCACAGGGAGCCGGGGAGCTGTTTTTT.